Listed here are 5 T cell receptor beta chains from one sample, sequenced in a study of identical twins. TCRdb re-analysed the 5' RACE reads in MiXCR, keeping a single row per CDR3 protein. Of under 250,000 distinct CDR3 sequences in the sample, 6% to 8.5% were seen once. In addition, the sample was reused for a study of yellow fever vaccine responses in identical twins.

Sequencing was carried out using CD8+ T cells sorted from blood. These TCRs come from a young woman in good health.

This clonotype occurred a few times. The CDR3 is CASNIGVGGYNEQFF. Here the CDR3 DNA reads TGTGCCAGCAACATCGGGGTTGGGGGTTACAATGAGCAGTTCTTC. This chain connects TRBV28 to TRBJ2-1; possibly TRBD1 or TRBD2 for D (5 bases each). The CDR3 extends over 15 amino acids. V was trimmed by 7 bases and J by 4 bases, leaving 17 bases between them. Germline V gives CDR1 MDHEN, CDR2 SYDVKM.

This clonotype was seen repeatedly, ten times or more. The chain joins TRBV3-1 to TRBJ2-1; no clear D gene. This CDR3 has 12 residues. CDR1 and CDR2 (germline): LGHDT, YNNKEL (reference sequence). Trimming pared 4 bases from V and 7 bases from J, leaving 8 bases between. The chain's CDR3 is CASSPLTNEQFF. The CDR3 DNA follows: TGTGCCAGCAGCCCCCTCACGAATGAGCAGTTCTTC.

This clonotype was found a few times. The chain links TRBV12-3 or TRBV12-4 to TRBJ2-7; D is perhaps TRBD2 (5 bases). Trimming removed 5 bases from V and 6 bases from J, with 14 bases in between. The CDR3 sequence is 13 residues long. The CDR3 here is CASSPDSFGEQYF. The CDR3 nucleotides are TGTGCCAGCAGTCCGGACTCCTTCGGCGAGCAGTACTTC.

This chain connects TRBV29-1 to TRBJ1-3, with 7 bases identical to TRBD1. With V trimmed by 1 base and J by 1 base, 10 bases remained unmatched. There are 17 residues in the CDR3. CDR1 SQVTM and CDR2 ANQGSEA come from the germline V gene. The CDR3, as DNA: TGCAGCGTTGAAGTACGAGGGGGCTCCCTATCTGGAAACACCATATATTTT. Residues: CSVEVRGGSLSGNTIYF.

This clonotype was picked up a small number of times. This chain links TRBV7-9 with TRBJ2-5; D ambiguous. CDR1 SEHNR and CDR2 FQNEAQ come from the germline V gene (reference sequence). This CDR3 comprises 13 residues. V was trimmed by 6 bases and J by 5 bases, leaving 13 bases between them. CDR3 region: CASSTKGWETQYF. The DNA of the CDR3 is TGTGCCAGCAGTACCAAGGGATGGGAGACCCAGTACTTC.